Shown below are 21 T cell receptor beta chains from a single sample sequenced in a study of blood T cell repertoires in COVID-19. The protocol was immunoSEQ multiplex PCR, while the TCRdb copy is restricted to in-frame clones and leaves out a portion. This table has around 68,000 clones, approximately 91% appearing once. Sequencing was carried out using peripheral blood. The receptors shown here come from a human donor in a cohort sampled during active COVID-19.

The chain uses TRBV19 and TRBJ2-3, with 12 bases aligning to TRBD2. This CDR3 has 15 residues. Germline V gene lookup returns CDR1 LNHDA and CDR2 SQIVND (reference sequence). After removal of 6 bases from V and 4 bases from J, the junction contained 5 bases not matched to a gene. CDR3 in amino acids: CASRETSGSADTQYF. In DNA, the CDR3 is TGTGCCAGTAGGGAGACTAGCGGGAGCGCAGATACGCAGTATTTT.

V gene TRBV9 combines with J gene TRBJ2-1; TRBD1 agrees at 9 bases. This CDR3 comprises 16 residues. J lost 7 bases, V lost 3 bases, and 11 bases had no gene match. Looked up from germline, CDR1 is SGDLS and CDR2 is YYNGEE. CDR3 loop: CASSGAGTGSGNEQFF. CDR3 nucleotides: TGTGCCAGCAGCGGAGCCGGGACAGGGTCCGGGAATGAGCAGTTCTTC.

Comments on this clone: The junction and the germline gene differ at one end; a read error may be behind it. The chain has TRBV29-1 and TRBJ2-3; 11 bases line up with TRBD2. From germline, CDR1 is SQVTM and CDR2 ANQGSEA. The CDR3 totals 13 residues. The CDR3: CSVGTSGTGTQYF. In DNA form, the CDR3 reads TGCAGCGTGGGGACTAGCGGTACAGGTACGCAGTATTTT.

The chain recombines TRBV18 with TRBJ2-1; tentative D call: TRBD1 (6 bases). Germline V gene data show CDR1 as KGHSH and CDR2 as LQKENI. The CDR3 consists of 15 residues. The V gene lost 5 bases and the J gene lost 2 bases, with 13 bases spanning the gap. CDR3 sequence: CASSSTGPPYNEQFF. The CDR3 coding sequence is TGTGCCAGCTCATCAACAGGGCCACCCTACAATGAGCAGTTCTTC.

The rearrangement joins TRBV9 to TRBJ1-1, with D possibly being TRBD1 (6 bases). The CDR3 is 12 residues long. Germline V gives CDR1 SGDLS, CDR2 YYNGEE. V was shortened by 4 bases and J by 7 bases, with 11 bases between the two germline ends. The CDR3 region is CASSQQGVEAFF. The CDR3 bases are TGTGCCAGCAGCCAACAGGGAGTTGAAGCTTTCTTT.

The gene calls are TRBV3-1 (or the pseudogene TRBV3-2) and TRBJ2-3; 10 bases map to TRBD2. This CDR3 comprises 17 residues. The J segment lost 0 bases and the V segment lost 1 base, leaving 4 bases of the junction unmatched. The germline gives CDR1 LGHDT, CDR2 YNNKEL (reference sequence). CDR3 in amino acids: CASSQALTSGSTDTQYF. The CDR3 DNA reads as TGTGCCAGCAGCCAAGCACTGACTAGCGGGAGCACAGATACGCAGTATTTT.

The CDR3 loop reads CASTKTVTGNTEAFF. The CDR3 DNA reads TGTGCCAGCACCAAGACCGTAACAGGGAACACTGAAGCTTTCTTT. The chain uses TRBV9 and TRBJ1-1; D is perhaps TRBD1 (5 bases). The V end lost 6 bases, the J end lost 1 base, and 16 bases lay between the germline ends. Germline V gene lookup returns CDR1 SGDLS and CDR2 YYNGEE. The length of the CDR3 is 15 residues.

Concerning this clone itself: The identical CDR3 is also encoded by other nucleotide sequences in the sample. The chain employs TRBV19 and TRBJ2-7; no reliable D call. The CDR3 extends over 13 amino acids. Trimming took 1 base from V and 2 from J, leaving 6 bases between them. Germline V gene data show CDR1 as LNHDA and CDR2 as SQIVND (reference sequence). CDR3 in amino acids: CASSIGLAYEQYF. CDR3 coding DNA: TGTGCCAGTAGTATAGGCCTAGCCTACGAGCAGTACTTC.

The chain couples TRBV3-1 (or the pseudogene TRBV3-2) to TRBJ2-1; 11 nucleotides align to TRBD2. The germline CDR1 and CDR2 sequences are LGHDT and YNNKEL (reference sequence). V trimming: 2 bases; J trimming: 1 base; junction bases outside the gene matches: 7. CDR3 length: 18 amino acids. The CDR3 is CASSQPALAGGSYNEQFF. The CDR3 bases are TGTGCCAGCAGCCAACCCGCGCTAGCGGGAGGATCCTACAATGAGCAGTTCTTC.

The V call is TRBV4-1, the J call TRBJ1-2; no clear D. With 3 bases removed from V and 5 bases from J, the gap between germline ends came to 19 bases. The CDR3 runs to 16 residues. CDR1 and CDR2 (germline): MGHRA, YSYEKL. The DNA of the CDR3 is TGCGCCAGCAGCCAGGCGTTGGTAACAGAACCTTATGGCTACACCTTC. It translates to CASSQALVTEPYGYTF.

This chain links TRBV25-1 with TRBJ2-3; 10 bases align to TRBD2. The junction had 14 bases not matched to a gene; V was cut back by 5 bases and J by 6 bases. Per the germline V gene, CDR1 is MGHDK and CDR2 is SYGVNS. CDR3 length: 17 amino acids. CDR3 amino acids: CASSIQRSSGSEDTQYF. CDR3 sequence (DNA): TGTGCCAGCAGTATTCAAAGATCTAGCGGGAGCGAGGATACGCAGTATTTT.

The rearrangement uses TRBV3-1 (or the pseudogene TRBV3-2) and TRBJ2-7; 9 bases map to TRBD2. The CDR3 covers 14 residues. Germline assignment: CDR1 LGHDT and CDR2 YNNKEL (reference sequence). V shed 5 bases and J 2 bases; nucleotides not matched to a gene: 4. The CDR3 nucleotides read TGTGCCAGCAGCTTTAGCGGGAGTCCCTACGAGCAGTACTTC. It encodes CASSFSGSPYEQYF.

This clone was detected only once. The rearrangement uses TRBV3-1 (or the pseudogene TRBV3-2) and TRBJ2-7; D is possibly TRBD2 (6 bases). The germline V and J ends were trimmed by 1 base and 3 bases, with 10 bases remaining between them. CDR1 and CDR2 from the germline V gene are LGHDT and YNNKEL (reference sequence). The CDR3 runs to 14 residues. CDR3 sequence (DNA): TGTGCCAGCAGCCAAGCGGGAGCGGACTACGAGCAGTACTTC. Encoded protein: CASSQAGADYEQYF.

The gene calls are TRBV28 and TRBJ2-1; D is perhaps TRBD2 (5 bases). V was trimmed by 7 bases and J by 10 bases, leaving 26 bases between them. The CDR3 is 16 amino acids. CDR1 MDHEN and CDR2 SYDVKM come from the germline V gene. In DNA form, the CDR3 reads TGTGCCAGCATCACCTCCCCCCCTAGTTTTTCGGGGGAGCAGTTCTTC. Translated, it gives CASITSPPSFSGEQFF.

The chain combines TRBV28 with TRBJ2-1, with 9 bases aligning to TRBD1. V lost 7 bases, J lost 1 base, and 14 bases stayed unmatched. CDR1 and CDR2 (germline): MDHEN, SYDVKM. CDR3 size: 18 residues. CDR3 protein: CASTSEDRGEPSYNEQFF. The CDR3 DNA follows: TGTGCCAGCACCTCCGAGGACAGGGGAGAACCTTCCTACAATGAGCAGTTCTTC.

This clone was seen only once. The chain recombines TRBV9 with TRBJ2-1; 7 nucleotides match TRBD2. The CDR3 runs 16 residues. The V segment lost 0 bases and the J segment 1 base; nucleotides outside the gene matches: 4. Germline values: CDR1 SGDLS, CDR2 YYNGEE. CDR3 coding DNA: TGTGCCAGCAGCGTAGGGGCTAGCGGTTCCTACAATGAGCAGTTCTTC. It specifies CASSVGASGSYNEQFF. Together with reference TRBV9 and TRBJ2-1, the CDR3 gives the full variable domain: DSGVTQTPKHLITATGQRVTLRCSPRSGDLSVYWYQQSLDQGLQFLIQYYNGEERAKGNILERFSAQQFPDLHSELNLSSLELGDSALYFCASSVGASGSYNEQFFGPGTRLTVL.

The chain has TRBV10-3 and TRBJ2-3; tentative D call: TRBD2 (5 bases). This CDR3 comprises 14 residues. CDR1 and CDR2 (germline): ENHRY, SYGVKD. The V end lost 6 bases, the J end lost 0 bases, and 10 bases lay between the germline ends. CDR3 coding DNA: TGTGCCATCAGGGCGGGTCCAAGCACAGATACGCAGTATTTT. This translates into CAIRAGPSTDTQYF.

This sequence joins TRBV28 and TRBJ1-4; 8 bases are shared with TRBD1. CDR3 length: 13 amino acids. The trim removed 8 bases at V and 11 bases at J, leaving 10 bases unmatched. Germline-derived CDR1 and CDR2 are MDHEN and SYDVKM. CDR3 sequence: CASRTGNKWKLFF. DNA of the CDR3: TGTGCCAGCCGGACAGGGAACAAGTGGAAACTGTTTTTT.

This clone was counted a single time. This CDR3 reads CASSFVRSQGNYGYTF. In DNA form, the CDR3 reads TGTGCCAGCAGCTTCGTACGGTCCCAGGGTAACTATGGCTACACCTTC. The rearrangement links TRBV5-4 to TRBJ1-2, with D perhaps TRBD1 (5 bases). The germline CDR1 and CDR2 sequences are SGHNT and YYREEE (reference sequence). V lost 2 bases and J lost 1, with 15 bases in between. This CDR3 comprises 16 residues.

The V gene is TRBV29-1, the J gene TRBJ2-3, with D perhaps matching TRBD2 (7 bases). V lost 0 bases to trimming and J lost 3 bases, with 10 bases between them. The CDR3 consists of 14 residues. Germline CDR1 is SQVTM and CDR2 is ANQGSEA. The CDR3 DNA reads TGCAGCGTTGAAGAGGGGGGGCTGACAGATACGCAGTATTTT. It codes for CSVEEGGLTDTQYF.

The chain couples TRBV4-2 to TRBJ1-3; D ambiguous. V lost 1 base and J lost 1, with 11 bases in between. CDR3 length: 16 residues. CDR1 LGHNA and CDR2 YNFKEQ come from the germline V gene. CDR3 nucleotide sequence: TGTGCCAGCAGCCAAGGCGGTTATAGTTCTGGAAACACCATATATTTT. This translates into CASSQGGYSSGNTIYF.